A selection of T cell receptor beta chains follows, all from one sample in a study of regulatory T cells in long-lasting Graves disease. TCRdb recomputed calls from the multiplex PCR reads with MiXCR, one row per CDR3 protein. The sample shows some 330,000 distinct CDR3 sequences, 20% to 25% of them seen only once. This specimen was peripheral blood mononuclear cells (PBMCs), taken when the disease was refractory, from a patient treated with antithyroid drugs. All receptors derive from a woman between 35 and 50 years old with Graves disease. CDR3s include the opening cysteine and the closing phenylalanine or tryptophan. Fields, in order: clone size, J gene, V gene, D gene, CDR3 protein, CDR3 DNA. The D gene is left open where the match is weak. Rows give clone size only sometimes, using once, few, many, or a class for an expanded clone.

clone_size: .; j_call: TRBJ1-1; v_call: TRBV30; d_call: .; cdr3_aa: CAWSPPARLKDTEAFF; cdr3_nt: TGTGCCTGGAGTCCCCCGGCCAGGCTGAAGGACACTGAAGCTTTCTTT
clone_size: .; j_call: TRBJ1-1; v_call: TRBV2; d_call: .; cdr3_aa: CASSGVQAFF; cdr3_nt: TGTGCCAGTTCGGGAGTGCAAGCTTTCTTT
clone_size: .; j_call: TRBJ1-5; v_call: TRBV6-9; d_call: TRBD1; cdr3_aa: CASSYDRGPLPHQPQHF; cdr3_nt: TGTGCCAGCAGTTACGACAGGGGGCCTTTACCCCATCAGCCCCAGCATTTT
clone_size: few; j_call: TRBJ2-7; v_call: TRBV28; d_call: TRBD2; cdr3_aa: CASSLFPRLAEGREQYF; cdr3_nt: TGTGCCAGCAGTTTATTTCCCCGGCTAGCGGAGGGGAGGGAGCAGTACTTC
clone_size: .; j_call: TRBJ2-2; v_call: TRBV11-2; d_call: .; cdr3_aa: CASSPPGGELFF; cdr3_nt: TGTGCCAGCAGCCCCCCCGGGGGTGAGCTGTTTTTT
clone_size: many; j_call: TRBJ1-2; v_call: TRBV3-1; d_call: .; cdr3_aa: CASSRKGDSMATF; cdr3_nt: TGTGCCAGCAGCCGGAAAGGGGACTCGATGGCTACCTTC
clone_size: many; j_call: TRBJ1-2; v_call: TRBV28; d_call: TRBD1; cdr3_aa: CATQQGAPYGYTF; cdr3_nt: TGTGCCACCCAACAGGGGGCCCCATATGGCTACACCTTC
clone_size: few; j_call: TRBJ2-7; v_call: TRBV27; d_call: .; cdr3_aa: CASSLTPGTLFF; cdr3_nt: TGTGCCAGCAGTCTTACCCCCGGGACTCTATTTTTC
clone_size: many; j_call: TRBJ2-5; v_call: TRBV28; d_call: .; cdr3_aa: CASSLGGTQETQYF; cdr3_nt: TGTGCCAGCAGTTTAGGCGGGACCCAAGAGACCCAGTACTTC
clone_size: many; j_call: TRBJ2-5; v_call: TRBV3-1; d_call: .; cdr3_aa: CASSQSLASQETQYF; cdr3_nt: TGTGCCAGCAGCCAGTCCCTTGCCTCACAAGAGACCCAGTACTTC
clone_size: .; j_call: TRBJ2-3; v_call: TRBV28; d_call: TRBD2; cdr3_aa: CASSFETSGRWSDTQYF; cdr3_nt: TGTGCCAGCAGTTTTGAAACTAGCGGGAGATGGTCAGATACGCAGTATTTT
clone_size: many; j_call: TRBJ1-1; v_call: TRBV6-1; d_call: .; cdr3_aa: CASSEASSGTEAFF; cdr3_nt: TGTGCCAGCAGTGAAGCCTCGAGCGGCACTGAAGCTTTCTTT
clone_size: few; j_call: TRBJ2-2; v_call: TRBV3-1; d_call: .; cdr3_aa: CASSQDFWGELFF; cdr3_nt: TGTGCCAGCAGCCAAGACTTCTGGGGGGAGCTGTTTTTT
clone_size: many; j_call: TRBJ2-5; v_call: TRBV11-2; d_call: .; cdr3_aa: CASSSQGSRETQYF; cdr3_nt: TGTGCCAGCAGCTCACAGGGTTCTCGGGAGACCCAGTACTTC
clone_size: many; j_call: TRBJ1-5; v_call: TRBV28; d_call: .; cdr3_aa: CASSYPGRDNQPQHF; cdr3_nt: TGTGCCAGCAGTTATCCGGGAAGGGACAATCAGCCCCAGCATTTT
clone_size: once; j_call: TRBJ2-5; v_call: TRBV28; d_call: TRBD1; cdr3_aa: CASSLGGTQGTQYF; cdr3_nt: TGTGCCAGCAGCTTAGGGGGCACCCAAGGGACCCAGTACTTC
clone_size: few; j_call: TRBJ2-3; v_call: TRBV11-2; d_call: .; cdr3_aa: CASSPTLRGPTDTQYF; cdr3_nt: TGTGCCAGCAGCCCGACATTGCGGGGACCCACAGATACGCAGTATTTT
clone_size: .; j_call: TRBJ1-5; v_call: TRBV6-4; d_call: .; cdr3_aa: CASSYSENNQPQHF; cdr3_nt: TGTGCCAGCAGTTACTCGGAGAATAATCAGCCCCAGCATTTT
clone_size: .; j_call: TRBJ2-5; v_call: TRBV10-3; d_call: TRBD1; cdr3_aa: CAISAPGTGQETQYF; cdr3_nt: TGTGCCATCAGTGCTCCCGGGACAGGGCAAGAGACCCAGTACTTC
clone_size: few; j_call: TRBJ2-5; v_call: TRBV18; d_call: .; cdr3_aa: CASSPNRQETQYF; cdr3_nt: TGTGCCAGCTCACCAAACCGCCAAGAGACCCAGTACTTC
clone_size: .; j_call: TRBJ1-4; v_call: TRBV24-1; d_call: .; cdr3_aa: CATSDLTEKLFF; cdr3_nt: TGTGCCACCAGTGATTTGACTGAAAAACTGTTTTTT
clone_size: many; j_call: TRBJ2-2; v_call: TRBV2; d_call: .; cdr3_aa: CASSETEGSTGELFF; cdr3_nt: TGTGCCAGCAGTGAGACCGAGGGGAGCACCGGGGAGCTGTTTTTT
clone_size: many; j_call: TRBJ1-5; v_call: TRBV28; d_call: .; cdr3_aa: CASSGGRRFNQPQHF; cdr3_nt: TGTGCCAGCAGCGGTGGAAGGCGGTTCAATCAGCCCCAGCATTTT
clone_size: many; j_call: TRBJ1-4; v_call: TRBV5-6; d_call: .; cdr3_aa: CASSRGPANEKLFF; cdr3_nt: TGTGCCAGCAGCCGGGGACCTGCTAATGAAAAACTGTTTTTT
clone_size: few; j_call: TRBJ2-5; v_call: TRBV20-1; d_call: TRBD2; cdr3_aa: CSARTRLAQETQYF; cdr3_nt: TGCAGTGCTAGGACCCGACTAGCACAAGAGACCCAGTACTTC
clone_size: .; j_call: TRBJ1-2; v_call: TRBV20-1; d_call: .; cdr3_aa: CSASARTYGYTF; cdr3_nt: TGCAGTGCTTCGGCCAGGACCTATGGCTACACCTTC
clone_size: few; j_call: TRBJ2-3; v_call: TRBV6-5; d_call: .; cdr3_aa: CASSYSAEGRTSALGDTQYF; cdr3_nt: TGTGCCAGCAGTTACTCGGCGGAAGGGCGGACATCCGCACTCGGGGATACGCAGTATTTT
clone_size: .; j_call: TRBJ2-4; v_call: TRBV29-1; d_call: TRBD2; cdr3_aa: CSVGLADNIQYF; cdr3_nt: TGCAGCGTTGGACTAGCGGACAACATTCAGTACTTC
clone_size: .; j_call: TRBJ1-5; v_call: TRBV18; d_call: .; cdr3_aa: CASSPAGAQGSQPQHF; cdr3_nt: TGTGCCAGCTCACCGGCGGGGGCGCAGGGAAGTCAGCCCCAGCATTTT
clone_size: few; j_call: TRBJ2-7; v_call: TRBV20-1; d_call: .; cdr3_aa: CSATYISSYEQYF; cdr3_nt: TGCAGTGCTACCTATATTAGCTCCTACGAGCAGTACTTC
clone_size: few; j_call: TRBJ2-2; v_call: TRBV29-1; d_call: TRBD1; cdr3_aa: CSTGTGGDTGELFF; cdr3_nt: TGCAGCACTGGGACAGGGGGCGACACCGGGGAGCTGTTTTTT
clone_size: few; j_call: TRBJ2-2; v_call: TRBV7-9; d_call: TRBD1; cdr3_aa: CASSLRGRPANTGELFF; cdr3_nt: TGTGCCAGCAGCTTAAGGGGGCGGCCTGCGAACACCGGGGAGCTGTTTTTT
clone_size: many; j_call: TRBJ2-7; v_call: TRBV7-8; d_call: TRBD1; cdr3_aa: CASSPMTGALYEQYF; cdr3_nt: TGTGCCAGCAGCCCTATGACAGGGGCTCTGTACGAGCAGTACTTC
clone_size: few; j_call: TRBJ2-6; v_call: TRBV5-5; d_call: .; cdr3_aa: CASAARAGSGANVLTF; cdr3_nt: TGTGCCTCAGCGGCACGGGCTGGATCTGGGGCCAACGTCCTGACTTTC
clone_size: many; j_call: TRBJ2-7; v_call: TRBV6-5; d_call: .; cdr3_aa: CASSYSLQGSTYEQYF; cdr3_nt: TGTGCCAGCAGTTACTCCCTCCAGGGATCTACCTACGAGCAGTACTTC
clone_size: many; j_call: TRBJ1-5; v_call: TRBV15; d_call: .; cdr3_aa: CATSIGSGNQPQHF; cdr3_nt: TGTGCCACTTCCATCGGGAGTGGCAATCAGCCCCAGCATTTT
clone_size: many; j_call: TRBJ2-7; v_call: TRBV10-3; d_call: TRBD1; cdr3_aa: CAINDWDRGYEQYF; cdr3_nt: TGTGCCATCAACGATTGGGACAGGGGATACGAGCAGTACTTC
clone_size: many; j_call: TRBJ1-2; v_call: TRBV2; d_call: TRBD1; cdr3_aa: CASSYTGQGFGGYTF; cdr3_nt: TGTGCCAGCAGCTACACGGGACAGGGATTTGGTGGCTACACCTTC
clone_size: once; j_call: TRBJ1-6; v_call: TRBV6-1; d_call: TRBD1; cdr3_aa: CASSTGGYSPLHF; cdr3_nt: TGTGCCAGCAGTACAGGGGGTTATTCACCCCTCCACTTT
clone_size: .; j_call: TRBJ2-4; v_call: TRBV7-9; d_call: .; cdr3_aa: CASSSTEAKNIQYF; cdr3_nt: TGTGCCAGCAGCTCTACAGAAGCCAAAAACATTCAGTACTTC
clone_size: few; j_call: TRBJ1-5; v_call: TRBV5-6; d_call: .; cdr3_aa: CASSLGAQPQHF; cdr3_nt: TGTGCCAGCAGCTTGGGGGCGCAGCCCCAGCATTTT
clone_size: .; j_call: TRBJ2-7; v_call: TRBV5-1; d_call: TRBD2; cdr3_aa: CASSLGLAGPTSYEQYF; cdr3_nt: TGCGCCAGCAGCTTGGGTTTAGCGGGCCCGACTTCCTACGAGCAGTACTTC
clone_size: many; j_call: TRBJ2-2; v_call: TRBV2; d_call: TRBD2; cdr3_aa: CASSENGRTTGELFF; cdr3_nt: TGTGCCAGCAGTGAAAACGGGAGGACCACCGGGGAGCTGTTTTTT
clone_size: .; j_call: TRBJ1-5; v_call: TRBV30; d_call: .; cdr3_aa: CAWSPQGYQPQHF; cdr3_nt: TGTGCCTGGAGCCCTCAGGGCTACCAGCCCCAGCATTTT
clone_size: .; j_call: TRBJ1-2; v_call: TRBV5-5; d_call: .; cdr3_aa: CASSPGRPVDGYTF; cdr3_nt: TGTGCCAGCAGCCCGGGACGGCCAGTAGATGGCTACACCTTC
clone_size: .; j_call: TRBJ1-2; v_call: TRBV30; d_call: .; cdr3_aa: CAQTGPNYGYTF; cdr3_nt: TGTGCCCAAACAGGACCAAACTATGGCTACACCTTC
clone_size: many; j_call: TRBJ2-2; v_call: TRBV28; d_call: TRBD1; cdr3_aa: CASSMGQTNTGELFF; cdr3_nt: TGTGCCAGCAGCATGGGACAGACGAACACCGGGGAGCTGTTTTTT
clone_size: .; j_call: TRBJ1-2; v_call: TRBV19; d_call: .; cdr3_aa: CASSTTEWPGGYTF; cdr3_nt: TGTGCCAGTAGTACCACCGAATGGCCAGGAGGCTACACCTTC
clone_size: many; j_call: TRBJ2-7; v_call: TRBV6-1; d_call: .; cdr3_aa: CASSPLTRMEQYF; cdr3_nt: TGTGCCAGCAGTCCCCTAACACGAATGGAGCAGTACTTC
clone_size: .; j_call: TRBJ1-1; v_call: TRBV7-2; d_call: .; cdr3_aa: CASRYQEGVNTEAFF; cdr3_nt: TGTGCCAGCAGATACCAAGAGGGGGTGAACACTGAAGCTTTCTTT
clone_size: .; j_call: TRBJ1-6; v_call: TRBV11-2; d_call: .; cdr3_aa: CASSSPWANSPLHF; cdr3_nt: TGTGCCAGCAGCTCTCCATGGGCCAATTCACCCCTCCACTTT
clone_size: few; j_call: TRBJ2-6; v_call: TRBV11-2; d_call: .; cdr3_aa: CASSSLRGAVGSGANVLTF; cdr3_nt: TGTGCCAGCAGCTCCCTTAGAGGGGCGGTGGGGTCTGGGGCCAACGTCCTGACTTTC
clone_size: many; j_call: TRBJ1-1; v_call: TRBV7-2; d_call: .; cdr3_aa: CASSFRTVNTEAFF; cdr3_nt: TGTGCCAGCAGCTTTAGGACAGTGAACACTGAAGCTTTCTTT
clone_size: .; j_call: TRBJ1-1; v_call: TRBV20-1; d_call: .; cdr3_aa: CSARDRAEAFF; cdr3_nt: TGCAGTGCTAGAGATCGAGCTGAAGCTTTCTTT
clone_size: .; j_call: TRBJ1-5; v_call: TRBV9; d_call: .; cdr3_aa: CASSAGSSSNQPQHF; cdr3_nt: TGTGCCAGCAGCGCAGGGTCGTCCAGCAATCAGCCCCAGCATTTT
clone_size: .; j_call: TRBJ2-3; v_call: TRBV2; d_call: TRBD1; cdr3_aa: CASSIRQGLSDTQYF; cdr3_nt: TGTGCCAGCAGTATACGACAGGGATTGTCAGATACGCAGTATTTT
clone_size: many; j_call: TRBJ1-2; v_call: TRBV20-1; d_call: .; cdr3_aa: CSARDTGGGYTF; cdr3_nt: TGCAGTGCTAGAGATACCGGGGGCGGCTACACCTTC
clone_size: many; j_call: TRBJ1-4; v_call: TRBV28; d_call: .; cdr3_aa: CASRDRQIHNEKLFF; cdr3_nt: TGTGCCAGCAGGGACAGACAGATACATAATGAAAAACTGTTTTTT
clone_size: few; j_call: TRBJ2-7; v_call: TRBV6-1; d_call: TRBD2; cdr3_aa: CASSLIGLAGSDEQYF; cdr3_nt: TGTGCCAGCAGCCTTATTGGACTAGCGGGAAGCGACGAGCAGTACTTC